The 28 T cell receptor beta chains reported below all come from one sample, sequenced in a study of T cell repertoires in cytomegalovirus infection. MiXCR, applied by TCRdb to the reads, yields one record per CDR3 protein. The table has 65,000 to 95,000 distinct CDR3 sequences, more than 3.5% seen once; the top ten hold roughly 4.4%. Specimen: PBMCs. The receptors were gathered from a human donor in good health (CMV status not recorded). Some clones in this sample may be carry-over from other donors' samples.

This clonotype was recorded at least ten times. The rearrangement uses TRBV6-1 and TRBJ1-4, with D uncertain. The CDR3 runs 15 residues. CDR1 is MNHNS, CDR2 SASEGT, per germline. Trimming pared 5 bases from V and 2 bases from J, leaving 12 bases between. The CDR3, as DNA: TGTGCCAGCAGTAAAGACCGAGGGACTAATGAAAAACTGTTTTTT. It translates to CASSKDRGTNEKLFF.

This clonotype was detected many times. The chain couples TRBV18 to TRBJ2-7; 7 nucleotides match TRBD1. The CDR3 length is 15 residues. Germline CDR1 is KGHSH and CDR2 is LQKENI. With V trimmed by 8 bases and J by 3 bases, 13 bases remained unmatched. This CDR3 reads CASRDGLGQSYEQYF. The CDR3 bases are TGTGCCAGCCGCGACGGTCTGGGACAGAGCTACGAGCAGTACTTC.

This clonotype appeared many times. V usage is TRBV6-2 or TRBV6-3 and J usage is TRBJ1-5; D perhaps matches TRBD1 (6 bases). The CDR3 contains 15 residues. The germline V and J ends were trimmed by 2 bases and 1 base, with 9 bases remaining between them. The germline V gene has CDR1 MNHEY and CDR2 SVGEGT. The CDR3 sequence is CASSYGTTSNQPQHF. In DNA, the CDR3 is TGTGCCAGCAGTTACGGGACAACCAGCAATCAGCCCCAGCATTTT.

This clonotype was observed many times. J is TRBJ2-5 and V is TRBV27, with TRBD1 as a possible D gene (5 bases). This CDR3 contains 12 residues. CDR1 is MNHEY and CDR2 is SMNVEV in the germline V gene (reference sequence). V shed 4 bases and J shed 7 bases, with 10 bases lying between them. Here the CDR3 DNA reads TGTGCCAGCAGTTCCCTTAGGGGGACCCAGTACTTC. The encoded protein is CASSSLRGTQYF.

This clonotype was seen repeatedly, ten times or more. The genes are TRBV6-1 and TRBJ1-5; a weak D match, TRBD1 (5 bases). Trimming cost V 5 bases and J 2 bases, with 16 bases left between them. There are 16 residues in the CDR3. Germline V gene sequence: CDR1 MNHNS, CDR2 SASEGT. CDR3 amino acids: CASSLMRWGGNQPQHF. The CDR3 region has the DNA TGTGCCAGCAGTCTAATGAGGTGGGGGGGCAATCAGCCCCAGCATTTT.

This clonotype has ten or more counts. The V and J genes are TRBV12-3 or TRBV12-4 and TRBJ1-2; 9 bases map to TRBD1. There are 16 residues in the CDR3. With 4 bases clipped from V and 5 bases from J, the junction kept 11 bases outside the gene matches. CDR3 bases: TGTGCCAGCAGTTCCGGACAGGGGCGCCTAGGGTATGGCTACACCTTC. It specifies CASSSGQGRLGYGYTF.

This clonotype occurred many times. The chain is built from TRBV12-3 or TRBV12-4 and TRBJ1-5, with TRBD1 matching over 9 bases. The CDR3 extends over 15 amino acids. With V trimmed by 6 bases and J by 4 bases, 7 bases remained unmatched. The CDR3 nucleotides read TGTGCCAGCAGACAAGGACAGGGGTCAAATCAGCCCCAGCATTTT. This sequence encodes CASRQGQGSNQPQHF.

This clonotype was observed many times. The CDR3 nucleotides are TGTGCCAGCAGCTTACCCCGGGATGATGGCTACACCTTC. It translates to CASSLPRDDGYTF. J is TRBJ1-2 and V is TRBV28; D not certain. From germline, CDR1 is MDHEN and CDR2 SYDVKM. The CDR3 extends over 13 amino acids. V lost 6 bases and J lost 6, with 14 bases in between.

This clonotype was detected ten times or more. The chain links TRBV6-1 to TRBJ1-5; tentatively, D is TRBD1 (5 bases). CDR1 and CDR2 from the germline V gene are MNHNS and SASEGT. CDR3 size: 17 residues. Trimming shortened V by 0 bases and J by 6 bases, and 18 bases separated the two germline ends. The CDR3 sequence: CASSEAIGGKKGQPQHF. Here the CDR3 DNA reads TGTGCCAGCAGTGAAGCAATTGGGGGAAAGAAGGGTCAGCCCCAGCATTTT.

Ten or more counts support this clonotype. This sequence joins TRBV5-6 and TRBJ1-2; a possible D gene is TRBD1 (6 bases). The CDR3 has 15 residues. Per the germline V gene, CDR1 is SGHDT and CDR2 is YYEEEE. The V and J ends lost 0 bases and 0 bases respectively, with 9 bases between them. This chain's CDR3 is CASSLVDSPNYGYTF. CDR3 DNA: TGTGCCAGCAGCTTGGTGGACAGCCCTAACTATGGCTACACCTTC. The full variable domain, rest sourced from reference TRBV5-6 and TRBJ1-2, is DAGVTQSPTHLIKTRGQQVTLRCSPKSGHDTVSWYQQALGQGPQFIFQYYEEEERQRGNFPDRFSGHQFPNYSSELNVNALLLGDSALYLCASSLVDSPNYGYTFGSGTRLTVV.

This clonotype occurred many times. The chain employs TRBV6-2 or TRBV6-3 and TRBJ2-1, with 14 bases matching TRBD2. V shed 0 bases, J shed 4 bases, and the junction held 2 bases outside the gene matches. The CDR3 runs 17 residues. Germline V gene sequence: CDR1 MNHEY, CDR2 SVGEGT. The CDR3 DNA reads as TGTGCCAGCAGTTACTCGGGACTAGCGGGGGTTTACAATGAGCAGTTCTTC. This translates into CASSYSGLAGVYNEQFF.

This clonotype occurred many times. The CDR3 nucleotides are TGTGCCAGCAGCTCGACACCGCGAGAGACCCAGTACTTC. As protein: CASSSTPRETQYF. J is TRBJ2-5 and V is TRBV5-6, with unresolved D. Deletions cut 3 bases from V and 4 bases from J, with 10 bases between. Germline CDR1 is SGHDT and CDR2 is YYEEEE. The CDR3 loop spans 13 amino acids. Based on the CDR3 plus reference TRBV5-6 and TRBJ2-5, the full variable domain is DAGVTQSPTHLIKTRGQQVTLRCSPKSGHDTVSWYQQALGQGPQFIFQYYEEEERQRGNFPDRFSGHQFPNYSSELNVNALLLGDSALYLCASSSTPRETQYFGPGTRLLVL.

Ten or more counts support this clonotype. V and J are TRBV5-4 and TRBJ2-1, with TRBD2 as a possible D gene (6 bases). The CDR3 has 16 residues. Trimming removed 0 bases at V and 3 bases at J, with 13 bases between. Germline V lookup: CDR1 SGHNT, CDR2 YYREEE (reference sequence). The chain's CDR3 is CASSLAGTLGYNEQFF. The CDR3 coding sequence is TGTGCCAGCAGCTTGGCCGGGACTCTCGGCTACAATGAGCAGTTCTTC.

At least ten counts were recorded for this clonotype. The chain employs TRBV28 and TRBJ1-2; possibly TRBD1 for D (6 bases). The CDR3 sequence is 12 residues long. Germline loops: CDR1 MDHEN, CDR2 SYDVKM. The V end lost 9 bases, the J end lost 2 bases, and 10 bases lay between the germline ends. The CDR3 DNA reads as TGTGCCAGTCAGGGGAGGAACTATGGCTACACCTTC. It codes for CASQGRNYGYTF.

In this sample, this clonotype turned up many times. The rearrangement links TRBV7-3 to TRBJ1-2; D may be TRBD1 (5 bases). Trimming removed 2 bases at V and 7 bases at J, with 11 bases between. From germline, CDR1 is SGHTA and CDR2 FQGTGA. This CDR3 has 13 amino acids. The chain's CDR3 is CASSLRQGGGYTF. The CDR3, as DNA: TGTGCCAGCAGCTTACGGCAGGGCGGTGGCTACACCTTC.

There are many counts of this clonotype. The V gene is TRBV11-2, the J gene TRBJ1-6; no firm D call. V lost 5 bases and J 0 bases, leaving 14 bases between the germline ends. From germline, CDR1 is SGHAT and CDR2 FQNNGV. The CDR3 runs to 17 residues. The CDR3 here is CASSLSYPSSYNSPLHF. Written as DNA, the CDR3 is TGTGCCAGCAGCCTCTCTTATCCGAGCTCCTATAATTCACCCCTCCACTTT. Full variable domain (remainder filled in from reference TRBV11-2 and TRBJ1-6): EAGVAQSPRYKIIEKRQSVAFWCNPISGHATLYWYQQILGQGPKLLIQFQNNGVVDDSQLPKDRFSAERLKGVDSTLKIQPAKLEDSAVYLCASSLSYPSSYNSPLHFGNGTRLTVT.

The V gene is TRBV28, the J gene TRBJ2-3; TRBD2 aligns across 11 bases. J gave up 2 bases and V 7 bases, and 5 bases lay outside the gene matches. The CDR3 loop spans 15 amino acids. Germline CDR1 is MDHEN and CDR2 is SYDVKM. CDR3 loop: CASTSGGLYTDTQYF. DNA for the CDR3: TGTGCCAGCACTAGCGGGGGGCTGTACACAGATACGCAGTATTTT.

This clonotype was detected many times. The V gene is TRBV12-3 or TRBV12-4, the J gene TRBJ1-1; unclear D gene. Trimming cost V 5 bases and J 3 bases, with 7 bases left between them. This CDR3 has 12 residues. CDR3 sequence: CASSRRYTEAFF. The CDR3 nucleotides are TGTGCCAGCAGTAGGAGGTACACTGAAGCTTTCTTT.

This clonotype was counted at least ten times. The chain uses TRBV7-2 and TRBJ2-7; no clear D gene. V was cut by 0 bases and J by 6 bases, with 12 bases left in between. CDR1 SGHTA and CDR2 FQGNSA come from the germline V gene. CDR3 length: 14 residues. CDR3 loop: CASSLAGPSLEQYF. The CDR3 DNA follows: TGTGCCAGCAGCTTAGCCGGTCCGAGTCTCGAGCAGTACTTC.

This clonotype was picked up many times. Here the CDR3 reads CASSLGQLSYEQYF. CDR3 DNA sequence: TGTGCCAGCAGCCTGGGACAGCTCTCCTACGAGCAGTACTTC. This chain connects TRBV27 to TRBJ2-7, with 7 bases fitting TRBD1. Germline V lookup: CDR1 MNHEY, CDR2 SMNVEV (reference sequence). The CDR3 has 14 amino acids. J was trimmed by 0 bases and V by 6 bases; bases with no gene match: 5.

This clonotype was seen at least ten times. V is TRBV7-2 and J is TRBJ1-1; the D is unclear. CDR3 length equals 12 residues. Germline V gene sequence: CDR1 SGHTA, CDR2 FQGNSA. V was cut by 3 bases and J by 11 bases, with 13 bases left in between. CDR3 sequence reads: CASSFLGYEAFF. CDR3 nucleotide sequence: TGTGCCAGCAGCTTTCTAGGGTACGAGGCTTTCTTT.

At least ten counts were recorded for this clonotype. V is TRBV7-9 and J is TRBJ1-5; D unclear. In germline, CDR1 is SEHNR, CDR2 FQNEAQ (reference sequence). CDR3 length equals 14 residues. The V and J ends lost 2 bases and 0 bases respectively, with 5 bases between them. The CDR3 here is CASSLQSSNQPQHF. Written as DNA, the CDR3 is TGTGCCAGCAGCTTACAGTCTAGCAATCAGCCCCAGCATTTT.

This clonotype was recorded at least ten times. This chain uses TRBV18 with TRBJ2-3; 9 bases are shared with TRBD2. Germline CDR1 reads KGHSH; CDR2 reads LQKENI. Trimming cost V 0 bases and J 6 bases; bases outside gene matches: 4. The CDR3 totals 15 residues. CDR3 bases: TGTGCCAGCTCACCACCCGCGGGGGGGCGTGATACGCAGTATTTT. As protein: CASSPPAGGRDTQYF.

This clonotype was detected many times. The DNA for the CDR3 is TGTGCCAGCAGTCCGGCCCAGCGAAGGGGCTACACCTTC. Translating gives CASSPAQRRGYTF. V usage is TRBV27 and J usage is TRBJ1-2; D is undetermined. V was pared by 5 bases and J by 8 bases, with 15 bases between. The germline V gene encodes CDR1 MNHEY and CDR2 SMNVEV (reference sequence). The CDR3 extends over 13 amino acids.

This clonotype showed up many times. V is TRBV7-2 and J is TRBJ1-1, with D perhaps TRBD1 (6 bases). Germline CDR1 reads SGHTA; CDR2 reads FQGNSA. The CDR3 sequence is 14 residues long. Trimming shortened V by 5 bases and J by 4 bases, and 14 bases separated the two germline ends. The CDR3 nucleotides read TGTGCCAGCAGCCCACAGGGTTTGAGCACTGAAGCTTTCTTT. Encoded protein: CASSPQGLSTEAFF.

There are many counts of this clonotype. V usage is TRBV9 and J usage is TRBJ2-3, with D unclear. Per germline, CDR1 SGDLS and CDR2 YYNGEE. The germline V and J ends were trimmed by 6 bases and 0 bases, with 11 bases remaining between them. CDR3 length: 14 residues. As DNA, the CDR3 is TGTGCCAGCATGAAGTCAGCTAGCACAGATACGCAGTATTTT. Translating it yields CASMKSASTDTQYF. The whole variable domain, remainder taken from reference TRBV9 and TRBJ2-3, is DSGVTQTPKHLITATGQRVTLRCSPRSGDLSVYWYQQSLDQGLQFLIQYYNGEERAKGNILERFSAQQFPDLHSELNLSSLELGDSALYFCASMKSASTDTQYFGPGTRLTVL.

This clonotype has a count of ten or more. The chain uses TRBV29-1 and TRBJ1-2; D perhaps matches TRBD1 (6 bases). CDR1 and CDR2 from the germline V gene are SQVTM and ANQGSEA. Trimming shortened V by 1 base and J by 8 bases, and 14 bases separated the two germline ends. CDR3 size: 13 residues. CDR3 nucleotide sequence: TGCAGCGTTGAAGGGGGCAGGGGCTCGGGCTACACCTTC. This encodes CSVEGGRGSGYTF.

This clonotype has at least ten counts. The chain has TRBV12-3 or TRBV12-4 and TRBJ1-3; 8 nucleotides agree with TRBD1. The length of the CDR3 is 14 residues. The trim removed 7 bases at V and 2 bases at J, leaving 4 bases unmatched. CDR3 sequence (DNA): TGTGCCAGCAAGCAGACAGGGGCTGGAAACACCATATATTTT. This gives the protein CASKQTGAGNTIYF.